The 10 T cell receptor beta chains given below trace back to one sample, sequenced in a study of cytomegalovirus exposure and HLA in healthy donors. Vbeta (60) and Jbeta (13) primers were used in the PCR. Assay: immunoSEQ multiplex PCR; the TCRdb copy retains only in-frame clones and omits some. The sample holds approximately 160,000 clones, 60% to 80% seen once. The sequenced material came from PBMCs. The receptor set was obtained from a woman aged 40 to 50 in good health and CMV-seropositive.

V gene TRBV5-1 combines with J gene TRBJ1-2, with a tentative D call TRBD1 (6 bases). Per germline, CDR1 SGHRS and CDR2 YFSETQ. V lost 4 bases to trimming and J lost 2 bases, with 15 bases between them. The CDR3 is 15 residues long. CDR3 sequence (DNA): TGCGCCAGCAGCCCGCCAACTCAGGGGAACTATGGCTACACCTTC. Translation: CASSPPTQGNYGYTF.

This clone occurred once. The chain joins TRBV11-3 to TRBJ2-1; no definite D call. Trimming removed 6 bases from V and 5 bases from J, with 5 bases in between. In germline, CDR1 is SGHNT, CDR2 YENEEA. CDR3 size: 11 residues. CDR3 in amino acids: CASRYNNEQFF. CDR3 DNA: TGTGCCAGCAGATACAACAATGAGCAGTTCTTC.

This sequence joins TRBV10-3 and TRBJ1-2, with TRBD1 matching over 9 bases. The CDR3 runs 14 residues. Losses at the gene ends were 8 bases for V and 1 base for J; bases not matched to a gene: 5. In germline, CDR1 is ENHRY, CDR2 SYGVKD. Here the CDR3 reads CAIGQGFFNYGYTF. The CDR3 DNA follows: TGTGCCATCGGACAGGGGTTTTTTAACTATGGCTACACCTTC.

The chain joins TRBV7-2 to TRBJ2-3; TRBD2 aligns across 8 bases. The CDR3 is 14 residues long. Germline assignment: CDR1 SGHTA and CDR2 FQGNSA. The V and J ends lost 7 bases and 6 bases, in that order; junction bases with no gene match: 9. CDR3 nucleotides: TGTGCCAGCACCCGGGGGGGCGGATTTGATACGCAGTATTTT. Its protein product is CASTRGGGFDTQYF.

This clone was picked up one time. The CDR3 is CASQSGSSYEQYF. CDR3 sequence (DNA): TGTGCCAGCCAGAGCGGAAGCTCCTACGAGCAGTACTTC. V gene TRBV19 combines with J gene TRBJ2-7; tentative D call: TRBD2 (5 bases). Between the trimmed V and J ends, which lost 9 bases and 0 bases, there was a span of 12 bases. The CDR3 covers 13 residues. Germline V gives CDR1 LNHDA, CDR2 SQIVND (reference sequence).

This chain links TRBV29-1 with TRBJ1-5; a weak D match, TRBD1 (6 bases). Germline V gene data show CDR1 as SQVTM and CDR2 as ANQGSEA. The V end was cut by 4 bases, the J end by 3 bases, with 10 bases between. CDR3 size: 13 residues. This CDR3 is CSVAPGVNQPQHF. DNA of the CDR3: TGCAGCGTTGCCCCAGGGGTCAATCAGCCCCAGCATTTT.

V is TRBV7-9 and J is TRBJ2-1; 8 positions match TRBD2. Germline V lookup: CDR1 SEHNR, CDR2 FQNEAQ (reference sequence). This CDR3 has 15 amino acids. The V segment lost 3 bases and the J segment 3 bases; nucleotides outside the gene matches: 4. CDR3 nucleotides: TGTGCCAGCAGCTTCTTAGCGGGGATCTACAATGAGCAGTTCTTC. Residues: CASSFLAGIYNEQFF.

This chain connects TRBV5-1 to TRBJ1-2; 7 positions match TRBD1. The CDR3 extends over 14 amino acids. In germline, CDR1 is SGHRS, CDR2 YFSETQ. V lost 2 bases and J lost 4; bases outside the gene matches: 5. The CDR3 DNA reads TGCGCCAGCAGCTTAGGACAGGAGATCTATGGCTACACCTTC. Amino acid sequence: CASSLGQEIYGYTF.

The rearrangement uses TRBV2 and TRBJ1-5; D gene ambiguous. This CDR3 comprises 14 residues. V was cut by 6 bases and J by 5 bases, with 14 bases left in between. Germline CDR1 is SNHLY and CDR2 is FYNNEI. CDR3 coding DNA: TGTGCCAGCAGCGTCCGCCTATTCTATCAGCCCCAGCATTTT. It is translated as CASSVRLFYQPQHF.

This clone was observed a few times. This chain joins TRBV28 and TRBJ1-4; D ambiguous. CDR1 is MDHEN, CDR2 SYDVKM, per germline. The CDR3 has 14 amino acids. V was cut by 4 bases and J by 6 bases, with 12 bases left in between. As DNA, the CDR3 is TGTGCCAGCAGTTCGACATCTCTATATGAAAAACTGTTTTTT. Encoded protein: CASSSTSLYEKLFF.